The following is a T cell receptor (beta chain) sequence with its context. This clonotype came up a few times. It has no known antigen specificity. Per-base quality was not reported, and no clone a single base away is much larger than it. Including the terminal cysteine and phenylalanine, the CDR3 comprises 12 residues. Just CDR3 DNA is preserved here, 36 bases in frame from base 1. A distance of 12 bases separates the germline ends of V and J, which lose 6 bases and 3 bases respectively. CDR1 DFQATT and CDR2 SNEGSKA are derived from the germline V gene (reference sequence). This record belongs to a study of identical twins (dated by TCRdb to the mid-2010s). Describing the broader study: TCR alpha and beta repertoires from monozygotic twins, unrelated adults of various ages and cord blood were deep-sequenced to test whether fetal clonotypes persist. Replicate twin experiments were performed at different times using different library preparation protocols to rule out contamination. General conclusions and limits of the study: Abundant cord blood beta clonotypes carried fewer insertions; young adult naive repertoires showed a weaker similar trend, while memory repertoires showed none. In monozygotic twins, out-of-frame TCR alpha sharing was systematically underestimated by recombination models, although the models agreed with sharing between unrelated individuals. Excess twin sharing in beta out-of-frame sequences was weaker because fewer shared sequences lowered the signal-to-noise ratio. Because the same donors could not be followed over many years, the conclusions relied on cross-sectional statistical analysis. Out-of-frame TCR alpha sequences shared between twins showed an excess of low generation-probability sequences compared with coincidental sharing between unrelated individuals. Zero-insertion analyses could be partly confounded by invariant T cells such as MAIT and iNKT, although diverse VJ usage argued against such confounding for most clonotypes.

Every donor in the study was a healthy Caucasian. Three pairs of female monozygotic twins, all aged roughly 18 to 29 years, made up the twin cohort. CD4+ and CD8+ T cell populations were isolated with positive isolation kits from Invitrogen. Library method: 5' RACE. The data were produced on an Illumina HiSeq 2000. Template switching added a universal primer binding site, and the final cDNA carried a unique molecular identifier that allowed TCR cDNA molecules to be counted accurately. Specific primers in the conserved constant-segment region were used to synthesize first-strand cDNA for the TCR alpha and beta chains. To control for contamination, every cDNA library carried two barcodes: a SMART-Mk sample barcode plus Illumina barcodes. TruSeq adapter sequences along with Illumina sample barcodes were introduced in two successive PCR steps. Sequencing of the TCR alpha and beta cDNA libraries was done on the Illumina HiSeq platform using custom primers. The paper's processing steps were these. MiGEC processed the raw reads to extract unique molecular identifiers, while MiXCR was used to determine the CDR3 positions. For each individual, recombination models were inferred using an EM algorithm with the repgenHMM and IGoR tools. The tcR package in R was used for shared clonotype analysis, with sharing normalized by the product of cloneset sizes. Out-of-frame nonproductive sequences were analyzed to study raw recombination free of thymic and clonal selection effects. TCRdb trimmed the raw reads at Q25, called clones with MiXCR and kept productive beta chains. Merged by CDR3 protein, the rows form single entries marked with the most common genes and DNA. These V and J calls rely on TCRdb rather than the paper's analysis. The sample data list 500,000 or so distinct CDR3 sequences, and approximately 14% of these were observed just once. Around 0.98% of the sample lies in the top ten.

These data were also filed under a second study, of yellow fever vaccine responses in identical twins. The second study reports: According to the authors, in identical twins the way T cells responded to vaccination appeared partly convergent and partly personalized. In the study, vaccine-responding T cell clones were precisely tracked in identical twins.

The sample taken for sequencing was CD4+ T cells sorted from blood. The sequence was collected from a young woman in good health. The V gene is TRBV20-1 and the J gene is TRBJ2-7; 6 matching bases give a weak D call of TRBD1. The CDR3 here reads CSASEDSYEQYF. The DNA sequence is as follows: TGCAGTGCGAGTGAGGACAGCTACGAGCAGTACTTC.